The sequence of this T cell receptor beta chain was determined in a study of technical replicates of blood from a few donors. The table came from immunoSEQ multiplex PCR; TCRdb's copy has only in-frame clones and leaves some out. The sample carries approximately 69,000 clones, about 87% recorded once. This CDR3 contains 15 residues. The junction had 9 bases not matched to a gene; V was cut back by 3 bases and J by 4 bases. Looked up from germline, CDR1 is SGHDT and CDR2 is YYEEEE. The sequencing input was PBMCs. The TCR comes from a human donor in good health. Some clones in this sample may be carry-over from other donors' samples. The rearrangement uses TRBV5-6 and TRBJ1-2, with 7 bases identical to TRBD1. CDR3 region: CASSWGDSTLYGYTF. The CDR3 nucleotides read TGTGCCAGCAGCTGGGGGGACAGTACCCTCTATGGCTACACCTTC.